The source of this TCR beta chain is a study of T cells in Graves' hyperthyroidism and ophthalmopathy. The study, taken as a whole, reports: Most thyroid clonotypes with frequency above 0.001 were detected in blood.

This clonotype has just a few counts. Its antigen is still unknown. Amplification of TCR beta CDR3 regions used RNA as the template. An initial round of RT-PCR targeting the TCR CDR3 relied on the HTBI primer set. TCRdb reanalysed the multiplex PCR reads using MiXCR and keeps one entry per CDR3 protein. The sample lists about 290,000 distinct CDR3 sequences, about an eighth occurring once. Every diagnosis used clinical symptoms, serum thyroxine and TRAb, thyroid ultrasound and orbital computed tomography. Isolation of PBMCs was performed on 9.5 to 10 ml fresh peripheral blood. The receptor comes from a middle-aged woman with Graves' hyperthyroidism. The sample taken for sequencing was blood.

CDR3 bases: TGTGCCAGCAGCCAAGACCCCGGAGGGTTGGGAGAGACCCAGTACTTC. It is translated as CASSQDPGGLGETQYF. The rearrangement joins TRBV4-2 to TRBJ2-5; the D gene is possibly TRBD2 (6 bases). The V end was cut by 0 bases, the J end by 4 bases, with 15 bases between. Germline lookup yields CDR1 LGHNA and CDR2 YNFKEQ. The CDR3 totals 16 residues.